This T cell receptor beta chain was observed in a study of regulatory T cells in long-lasting Graves disease. Study details: Less than 3 months of antithyroid drugs had been taken by newly diagnosed Graves' patients.

Time point meaning: newly diagnosed GD, antithyroid drugs for less than 3 months. RNA extracted from PBMCs served as the sequencing template. This CDR3 spans 18 amino acids. Germline-derived CDR1 and CDR2 are DFQATT and SNEGSKA (reference sequence). TCR beta libraries were built with iRepertoire HTBI primers and Arm-PCR of CDR3 regions. Using its own MiXCR run on the multiplex PCR reads, TCRdb lists one record per CDR3 protein. The sample includes about 350,000 distinct CDR3 sequences, about a sixth seen only once; the top ten take roughly 27%. The same data also contributed to another study, on T cells in Graves' hyperthyroidism and ophthalmopathy.

The receptor's source is a man between 40 and 49 years old with Graves disease. The sequences come from peripheral blood mononuclear cells (PBMCs), collected at new diagnosis, from a patient treated with antithyroid drugs. The chain carries TRBV20-1 and TRBJ2-3; 15 nucleotides match TRBD2. The CDR3 protein is CSAFSGLAGGPSTDTQYF. The CDR3 coding sequence is TGCAGCGCATTCTCGGGACTAGCGGGGGGCCCTAGCACAGATACGCAGTATTTT.